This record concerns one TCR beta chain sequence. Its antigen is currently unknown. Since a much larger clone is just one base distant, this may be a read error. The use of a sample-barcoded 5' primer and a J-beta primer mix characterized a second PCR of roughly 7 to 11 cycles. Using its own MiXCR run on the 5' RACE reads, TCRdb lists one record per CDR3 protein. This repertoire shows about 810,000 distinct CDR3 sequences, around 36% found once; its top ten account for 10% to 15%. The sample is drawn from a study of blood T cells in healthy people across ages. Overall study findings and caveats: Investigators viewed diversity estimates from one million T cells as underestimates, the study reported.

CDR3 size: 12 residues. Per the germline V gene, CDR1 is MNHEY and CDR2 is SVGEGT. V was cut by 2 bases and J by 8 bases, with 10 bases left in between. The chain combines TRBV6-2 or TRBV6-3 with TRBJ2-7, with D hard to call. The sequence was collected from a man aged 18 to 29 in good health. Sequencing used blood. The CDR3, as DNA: TGTGCCAGCAGTTACGCGAGAGACAAGCAGTACTTC. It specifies CASSYARDKQYF.